This T cell receptor (beta chain) comes out of a study of blood T cell repertoires in COVID-19 (dated by TCRdb to 2020 to 2022). For the study in its entirety: The collaborator samples originated in the United States, Italy and Spain and spanned the acute and convalescent phases of COVID-19. The dataset comprised deeply sampled blood TCRbeta repertoires from subjects exposed to, actively infected with, or recovered from COVID-19. Where available, HLA class I and class II types were obtained from metadata supplied by the sample provider rather than from assay-based typing. The repertoires were released in a freely available public database intended as a resource for research on the immune response to SARS-CoV-2. The sample metadata nearly always contained a de-identified subject ID, COVID-19 status, age in years and sex. Samples were obtained from the ongoing ImmuneRACE study (first 160 participants) and from over a thousand subjects provided by 6 global collaborators. The prospective study material was composed of cDNA or gDNA derived from T cells, B-cell-depleted T cells, or PBMCs. The paper's findings and limits, for the study overall: The quantity of clinical and demographic metadata differed by source and by participant and was supplied without curation.

The trim is 10 bases for V and 0 bases for J, with a gap of 11 bases between the germline ends. The CDR3 spans 13 residues, from the cysteine through the phenylalanine. The entry retains the CDR3 DNA only, 39 bases that are in frame from base 1. In the prospective study, participants were roughly 18 to 95 years old, resided in approximately 22 geographic areas of the United States, and were enrolled through a virtual design. To assign participants to cohorts, the prospective study relied on clinical history that participants themselves reported in a screening survey and a study questionnaire. Each participant in the prospective study had whole blood, serum and a nasopharyngeal or oropharyngeal swab collected by mobile phlebotomists. Participants in the prospective study had the option to provide additional blood draws and questionnaires over a roughly two-month period. Before DNA extraction, blood samples from the prospective study were shipped at room temperature or frozen.

TCRbeta CDR3 regions were amplified from genomic DNA by means of the immunoSEQ Assay, a bias-controlled multiplex PCR. In the paper's pipeline: The number of nucleated cells in each sample was estimated from the amplification of reference gene primers within the assay. To quantify the absolute abundance of each unique TCRbeta CDR3 rearrangement, sequence reads were collapsed and filtered. For each sample, productive Simpson clonality was calculated as the square root of Simpson's diversity index across productive rearrangements. In TCRdb, the immuneACCESS table is reduced to in-frame sequences with V and J assigned. These tables do not hold every clone; where another copy was compared, an unresolved V gene accounts for under half, and the others remain unexplained. The V and J calls and clone size are taken from that table; D and trimming were inferred from the DNA. The sample table contains 200,000 to 250,000 clones; only one count was recorded for 85% of them. Jointly, the top ten make up around 10% of the sample.

As concerns this clone: The target of this receptor is not known. Base qualities are not provided; no much larger clone lies one nucleotide away.

The chain employs TRBV12-3 or TRBV12-4 and TRBJ2-3; TRBD2 is a weak D gene call, 6 bases matching. This receptor was identified in a woman aged 50 to 65 with acute COVID-19. Sequenced input: PBMCs or T cells enriched from blood (not recorded which). The DNA sequence is as follows: TGTGCCATTTCCCGGGGGAGCACAGATACGCAGTATTTT. Translated, it reads CAISRGSTDTQYF.